This T cell receptor beta chain was recovered during a study of blood T cell repertoires in COVID-19. Study-wide background: Samples taken during acute and convalescent COVID-19 were collected in the United States, Italy and Spain. PBMCs, B-cell-depleted T cells, or T cells were the source of the cDNA or gDNA that made up the material.

CDR1 and CDR2 (germline): SGHTA, FQGNSA. CDR3 length equals 15 residues. The V gene end was trimmed by 1 base and the J gene end by 7 bases; junction bases not matched to a gene: 4. Patients in Seattle were enrolled during active infection, then followed longitudinally. Authors' data handling: Quantification of nucleated cells was approximated via reference gene primer amplification. TCRdb's table, derived via immunoSEQ multiplex PCR, lists solely in-frame clones and lacks some. The V and J calls and clone size were taken over from that table, and D and trimming were inferred from the DNA. The sample includes 250,000 to 350,000 clones, around 85% of them seen just once.

V is TRBV7-2 and J is TRBJ1-4; 9 nucleotides agree with TRBD1. Sample: peripheral blood. The TCR originated in a human donor with COVID-19, enrolled during active disease. The donor label of this sample is uncertain. The CDR3 sequence: CASSLGNRGREKLFF. The CDR3 DNA sequence: TGTGCCAGCAGCTTAGGGAACAGGGGGCGTGAAAAACTGTTTTTT.